This T cell receptor beta chain stems from a study of blood T cell repertoires in COVID-19. Study context: COVID-19 samples collected from the United States, Italy and Spain covered acute and convalescent phases. T cells, B-cell-depleted T cells, or PBMCs provided the cDNA or gDNA that served as material.

Germline CDR1 is MNHEY and CDR2 is SVGAGI. Trimming left V 8 bases short and J 10 bases short, with 21 bases between. The length of the CDR3 is 14 residues. Authors' data handling: Quantification of nucleated cells was approximated via reference gene primer amplification. Sequencing used immunoSEQ multiplex PCR; TCRdb keeps in-frame clones, though not all of them. V, J and clone size reflect that table, while D and trimming were determined from the DNA. The table includes nearly 80,000 clones, roughly 80% detected once. The receptor was isolated from a woman in her 70s with acute or convalescent COVID-19. Sequencing used peripheral blood. The rearrangement uses TRBV6-5 and TRBJ2-1; D is possibly TRBD1 (6 bases). The CDR3 region is CASQQGLLGSEQFF. The DNA of the CDR3 is TGTGCCAGCCAACAGGGTTTGTTGGGATCAGAGCAGTTCTTC.